This T cell receptor beta chain is from a study of OX40 agonist ivuxolimab in advanced cancers. General study findings and limits: Certain nonresponders likewise exhibited a low normalized T-cell clonal expansion. Both blood CD4+ and CD8+ T cells showed clonal growth by week 6 at 0.1 to 3.0 mg/kg. Relatively little clonal expansion, among the lowest observed, appeared in partial responders at 0.1-3.0 mg/kg.

With 0 bases removed from V and 4 bases from J, the gap between germline ends came to 4 bases. The CDR3 totals 13 residues. The germline V gene has CDR1 LGHNA and CDR2 YSLEER. The data were produced by immunoSEQ multiplex PCR, yet TCRdb's version contains in-frame clones alone and is incomplete. Of about 79,000 clones listed, about 90% are singletons. Only one count was recorded for this clone. Its specificity is not known. Material: CD4+ or CD8+ T cells sorted from blood, obtained in a trial of the OX40 agonist ivuxolimab. The source of this sequence is an adult with an advanced solid tumor such as melanoma, head and neck, liver or kidney cancer. The rearrangement joins TRBV4-3 to TRBJ2-1; no clear D gene. The CDR3 reads CASSQELYNEQFF. DNA for the CDR3: TGCGCCAGCAGCCAAGAGTTATACAATGAGCAGTTCTTC.